Each of the 7 T cell receptor beta chains below was sequenced from the same sample in a study of cytotoxic CD8 clonotypes in ibrutinib-treated CLL (dated by TCRdb to about 2021). The method was the immunoSEQ multiplex PCR assay. TCRdb stores this immuneACCESS table with in-frame sequences only. Part of the clones is absent; in the studies checked, under half of the shortfall reflects unresolved V genes, and no reason is known for the rest. The sample table lists 300,000 to 350,000 clones, about 80% of them with a count of one. The biggest ten clones account for about 6.7% of the sample. Source: PBMCs, taken before ibrutinib treatment. The receptors originated from a human donor with chronic lymphocytic leukemia.

The rearrangement uses TRBV29-1 and TRBJ2-3, with no clear D. The CDR3 has 13 residues. Germline lookup yields CDR1 SQVTM and CDR2 ANQGSEA. Trimming cost V 5 bases and J 5 bases, with 14 bases left between them. The CDR3 sequence: CSVQFTGGDTQYF. Written as DNA, the CDR3 is TGCAGCGTTCAATTTACGGGCGGAGATACGCAGTATTTT.

The rearrangement links TRBV2 to TRBJ2-2, with D tentatively TRBD2 (6 bases). The germline V and J ends were trimmed by 5 bases and 13 bases, with 14 bases remaining between them. Germline V CDR1 and CDR2: SNHLY, FYNNEI. There are 12 residues in the CDR3. The CDR3 DNA reads TGTGCCAGCAGTTGGGGGAGGTACGGGCTGTTTTTT. Residues: CASSWGRYGLFF.

The chain is built from TRBV7-2 and TRBJ2-3; no clear D gene. The CDR3 loop spans 13 amino acids. V was pared by 4 bases and J by 5 bases, with 10 bases between. The germline V gene encodes CDR1 SGHTA and CDR2 FQGNSA. The CDR3 spells CASSYQVEDTQYF. The CDR3, as DNA: TGTGCCAGCAGCTATCAGGTCGAAGATACGCAGTATTTT.

This CDR3 is CASSYDGSRYEQYF. The CDR3 region has the DNA TGTGCCAGCAGTTACGACGGGAGTCGCTACGAGCAGTACTTC. The genes are TRBV6-5 and TRBJ2-7; D perhaps matches TRBD2 (6 bases). V was shortened by 2 bases and J by 3 bases, with 11 bases between the two germline ends. Germline CDR1 and CDR2: MNHEY and SVGAGI. The length of the CDR3 is 14 residues.

This clone was counted once. This sequence joins TRBV10-3 and TRBJ1-1; 8 bases are a match to TRBD1. CDR1 ENHRY and CDR2 SYGVKD come from the germline V gene. The CDR3 totals 18 residues. Losses at the gene ends were 3 bases for V and 1 base for J; bases not matched to a gene: 13. CDR3 DNA sequence: TGTGCCATCAGTGATCCCTTCGGGGACAGGAAATCGAACACTGAAGCTTTCTTT. Its translation: CAISDPFGDRKSNTEAFF.

V usage is TRBV29-1 and J usage is TRBJ2-7; tentatively, D is TRBD1 (7 bases). This CDR3 has 15 amino acids. The germline V gene encodes CDR1 SQVTM and CDR2 ANQGSEA. V was pared by 6 bases and J by 5 bases, with 23 bases between. The CDR3 protein is CSVKRMAGGTNEQYF. The CDR3 DNA follows: TGCAGCGTGAAAAGGATGGCAGGGGGGACGAACGAGCAGTACTTC.

V is TRBV5-4 and J is TRBJ2-3, with no clear D. The CDR3 length is 14 residues. V lost 1 base, J lost 3 bases, and 9 bases lay in between. The germline gives CDR1 SGHNT, CDR2 YYREEE (reference sequence). CDR3 nucleotides: TGTGCCAGCAGCTTGAGCACTTATACAGATACGCAGTATTTT. Its protein product is CASSLSTYTDTQYF.